These 5 T cell receptor beta chains came from one sample sequenced in a study of T cell repertoires in cytomegalovirus infection (dated by TCRdb to the late 2010s). The meaning of the sample's treatment or condition label: in vitro stimulation with specific CMV peptide epitopes to enrich CMV-specific T cells. The instrument given in TCRdb is Illumina HiSeq 1500. Starting from the raw public reads, TCRdb applied fastp trimming at Q25, assembled clones with MiXCR and retained in-frame beta chains. For every CDR3 protein sequence, its rows merge into one entry that carries the most common genes and DNA. In this sample the table shows around 500,000 distinct CDR3 sequences, more than 40% of which occur a single time. The ten largest account for about 41% of the sample. Their target antigens are unknown. Here the sequenced sample was cultured PBMCs, taken from culture after CMV antigen stimulation. The receptor set was obtained from a human donor in good health (CMV status not recorded). Some clones in this sample may be carry-over from other donors' samples.

The chain recombines TRBV11-2 with TRBJ2-5; 8 bases are shared with TRBD2. Trimming at V came to 5 bases and at J to 0 bases, leaving 8 bases not matched to a gene. Germline lookup yields CDR1 SGHAT and CDR2 FQNNGV. CDR3 length equals 16 residues. The CDR3 protein is CASSPSGGINQETQYF. As DNA, the CDR3 is TGTGCCAGCAGCCCCTCGGGGGGGATCAACCAAGAGACCCAGTACTTC.

This chain links TRBV7-8 with TRBJ1-5; 7 bases align to TRBD1. CDR3 size: 17 residues. Germline-derived CDR1 and CDR2 are SGHVS and FQNEAQ. V dropped 1 base and J dropped 2; count of bases not matched to a gene: 8. The CDR3, as DNA: TGTGCCAGCAGCTTAGTGGGCAGGGGGAAGGGCAATCAGCCCCAGCATTTT. This sequence encodes CASSLVGRGKGNQPQHF.

Of note for this clonotype: This likely comes from a read error, as the CDR3 has no conserved phenylalanine or tryptophan at its end. This chain connects TRBV10-3 to TRBJ2-5; D not certain. The CDR3 spans 16 residues. CDR1 and CDR2 from the germline V gene are ENHRY and SYGVKD. The germline V and J ends were trimmed by 3 bases and 1 base, with 15 bases remaining between them. The CDR3 region has the DNA TGTGCCATCAGTGACCAATACGACGTCACCCAAGAGACCCAGTACTAC. As protein: CAISDQYDVTQETQYY.

This clonotype appeared many times. The rearrangement joins TRBV7-6 to TRBJ2-5; the D is unclear. CDR3 size: 13 residues. The V gene lost 4 bases and the J gene lost 6 bases, with 12 bases spanning the gap. From germline, CDR1 is SGHVS and CDR2 FNYEAQ. CDR3 sequence (DNA): TGTGCCAGCAGCTCGCCTGGTGGGAAGACCCAGTACTTC. It codes for CASSSPGGKTQYF.

The chain couples TRBV6-5 to TRBJ2-6; D is possibly TRBD1 (5 bases). V was shortened by 7 bases and J by 0 bases, with 10 bases between the two germline ends. Germline loops: CDR1 MNHEY, CDR2 SVGAGI. The CDR3 loop spans 15 amino acids. CDR3 residues: CASTLTVSGANVLTF. The CDR3 nucleotides are TGTGCCAGCACCCTGACAGTCTCTGGGGCCAACGTCCTGACTTTC.